A single sample is the source of the 21 T cell receptor beta chains below, sequenced in a study of human T cells and chemical hapten exposure. TCRdb passed the RACE reads through MiXCR, listing each CDR3 protein once. The table records some 350,000 distinct CDR3 sequences, about 6.9% of them present only once. The time point: patch test 2, 6 weeks after DPC sensitization. Stated treatment: therapeutic diphenylcyclopropenone sensitization with weekly scalp DPC. The sequenced sample was whole blood, obtained in connection with sensitization to the hapten diphenylcyclopropenone (DPC). All receptors derive from a woman aged 18-30 years with alopecia areata. Some clones in this sample may be carry-over from other donors' samples.

In its sample, this clonotype was seen many times. This chain connects TRBV7-2 to TRBJ1-2, with D possibly TRBD1 on 6 matching bases. The CDR3 totals 14 residues. V was pared by 2 bases and J by 4 bases, with 11 bases between. From germline, CDR1 is SGHTA and CDR2 FQGNSA. CDR3 coding DNA: TGTGCCAGCAGCTTACAACAGGGAGGCTATGGCTACACCTTC. It translates to CASSLQQGGYGYTF.

This clonotype was counted at least ten times. The rearrangement uses TRBV6-8 and TRBJ1-1; D might be TRBD1 (6 bases). The CDR3 covers 12 residues. V gave up 9 bases and J gave up 4 bases, with 12 bases separating them. Germline CDR1 is MNHGY and CDR2 is SAAAGT. The CDR3 loop reads CARQGGFTEAFF. The DNA for the CDR3 is TGTGCCAGGCAAGGGGGATTCACTGAAGCTTTCTTT.

The chain employs TRBV5-1 and TRBJ2-5; maybe TRBD1 (5 bases). CDR1 is SGHRS and CDR2 is YFSETQ in the germline V gene. V shed 5 bases and J shed 2 bases, with 16 bases lying between them. The CDR3 covers 15 residues. The CDR3 loop is CASSAIDHRQETQYF. The CDR3 DNA reads as TGCGCCAGCAGTGCGATCGACCACAGGCAAGAGACCCAGTACTTC.

This clonotype came up many times. This sequence joins TRBV27 and TRBJ1-1, with TRBD1 as a possible D gene (5 bases). V gave up 0 bases and J gave up 0 bases, with 8 bases separating them. CDR1 is MNHEY, CDR2 SMNVEV, per germline (reference sequence). This CDR3 is 15 amino acids long. CDR3 bases: TGTGCCAGCAGTTTATCACAGACAGTGAACACTGAAGCTTTCTTT. This translates into CASSLSQTVNTEAFF.

In this sample, this clonotype turned up a few times. The J gene is TRBJ1-3, the V gene TRBV7-9; possibly TRBD1 for D (5 bases). The V end lost 4 bases, the J end lost 8 bases, and 18 bases lay between the germline ends. The CDR3 is 15 residues long. Germline V gene lookup returns CDR1 SEHNR and CDR2 FQNEAQ (reference sequence). CDR3 protein: CASSSRDGLEDTIYF. The CDR3 DNA follows: TGTGCCAGCAGCTCCCGGGACGGTCTGGAAGACACCATATATTTT. Full variable domain (outside the CDR3, taken from reference TRBV7-9 and TRBJ1-3): DTGVSQNPRHKITKRGQNVTFRCDPISEHNRLYWYRQTLGQGPEFLTYFQNEAQLEKSRLLSDRFSAERPKGSFSTLEIQRTEQGDSAMYLCASSSRDGLEDTIYFGEGSWLTVV.

This clonotype was found many times. The chain uses TRBV5-1 and TRBJ2-3; 7 nucleotides line up with TRBD2. Unmatched junction bases numbered 6, after V lost 2 bases and J lost 3 bases. The CDR3 sequence is 15 residues long. Germline V gene lookup returns CDR1 SGHRS and CDR2 YFSETQ. The CDR3 sequence: CASSFGLVGTDTQYF. CDR3 nucleotide sequence: TGCGCCAGCAGCTTTGGACTAGTTGGTACAGATACGCAGTATTTT.

This chain joins TRBV7-9 and TRBJ1-1; a possible D gene is TRBD1 (5 bases). V shed 5 bases and J shed 4 bases, with 17 bases lying between them. CDR1 is SEHNR, CDR2 FQNEAQ, per germline (reference sequence). This CDR3 region has 15 residues. In DNA, the CDR3 is TGTGCCAGCAGCCAGGGCATCGGGGGGATCACTGAAGCTTTCTTT. Residues: CASSQGIGGITEAFF.

The chain combines TRBV29-1 with TRBJ2-3; no reliable D call. The CDR3 covers 14 residues. V was clipped by 6 bases and J by 2 bases, with 15 bases between them. Per germline, CDR1 SQVTM and CDR2 ANQGSEA. In DNA form, the CDR3 reads TGCAGCGTGGGTCTATCGTGGAACACAGATACGCAGTATTTT. Translating it yields CSVGLSWNTDTQYF.

For this clonotype: This may arise from a read error, as a much more abundant clone is one base away. V and J are TRBV2 and TRBJ1-5; TRBD1 matches 10 bases. Losses at the gene ends were 4 bases for V and 1 base for J; bases not matched to a gene: 1. This CDR3 is 15 amino acids long. Germline V CDR1 and CDR2: SNHLY, FYNNEI. CDR3 region: CASSGQGASNQPQHF. CDR3 bases: TGTGCCAGCAGTGGACAGGGGGCGAGCAATCAGCCCCAGCATTTT.

At least ten counts were recorded for this clonotype. The rearrangement uses TRBV7-8 and TRBJ1-1; D possibly corresponds to TRBD1 (5 bases). V was shortened by 5 bases and J by 5 bases, with 12 bases between the two germline ends. Germline-derived CDR1 and CDR2 are SGHVS and FQNEAQ. The CDR3 has 13 amino acids. CDR3 coding DNA: TGTGCCAGCAGCCTGCTCGGGGGAACTGAAGCTTTCTTT. It is translated as CASSLLGGTEAFF.

The sample holds many counts of this clonotype. V usage is TRBV20-1 and J usage is TRBJ1-2, with 8 bases lining up with TRBD1. V shed 0 bases and J 2 bases; nucleotides not matched to a gene: 2. Germline-derived CDR1 and CDR2 are DFQATT and SNEGSKA (reference sequence). The CDR3 extends over 14 amino acids. The CDR3 nucleotides read TGCAGTGCTAGAGACCAGGGGGCCAACTATGGCTACACCTTC. Translated: CSARDQGANYGYTF.

This clonotype was observed at least ten times. The chain has TRBV7-2 and TRBJ2-3; unclear D gene. V shed 1 base and J shed 5 bases, with 4 bases lying between them. Germline V CDR1 and CDR2: SGHTA, FQGNSA. The CDR3 has 12 residues. The CDR3 nucleotides read TGTGCCAGCAGCTTAGTTCAAGATACGCAGTATTTT. Translation gives CASSLVQDTQYF.

This clonotype was seen at least ten times. J is TRBJ1-6 and V is TRBV7-9; no clear D. The CDR3 extends over 12 amino acids. CDR1 is SEHNR, CDR2 FQNEAQ, per germline (reference sequence). V was clipped by 2 bases and J by 12 bases, with 8 bases between them. The CDR3 here is CASSLRSEPLHF. CDR3 coding DNA: TGTGCCAGCAGCTTAAGGTCGGAACCCCTCCACTTT.

This clonotype was observed at least ten times. The gene calls are TRBV5-1 and TRBJ2-1; weak D call: TRBD1 (6 bases). Trimming removed 4 bases from V and 7 bases from J, with 18 bases in between. The CDR3 sequence is 15 residues long. Germline lookup yields CDR1 SGHRS and CDR2 YFSETQ. CDR3 loop: CASSPRGGPRNEQFF. In DNA, the CDR3 is TGCGCCAGCAGCCCCCGTGGGGGCCCTAGGAATGAGCAGTTCTTC.

The chain recombines TRBV28 with TRBJ2-3; TRBD1 might be the D (5 bases). Trimming pared 7 bases from V and 3 bases from J, leaving 29 bases between. The CDR3 totals 19 residues. Germline V gives CDR1 MDHEN, CDR2 SYDVKM. CDR3 in DNA: TGTGCCAGCAACTTCGGCAGGGTAACGGTTTCGAAAGCAACAGATACGCAGTATTTT. Protein sequence: CASNFGRVTVSKATDTQYF.

This clonotype turned up a few times. V usage is TRBV28 and J usage is TRBJ2-3, with TRBD1 identical over 8 bases. The CDR3 has 15 amino acids. Germline V gives CDR1 MDHEN, CDR2 SYDVKM. J lost 4 bases, V lost 3 bases, and 6 bases had no gene match. The CDR3 DNA reads as TGTGCCAGCAGTTTGCTCGGGACAGGTTCAGATACGCAGTATTTT. It codes for CASSLLGTGSDTQYF. Complete variable domain (other parts from reference TRBV28 and TRBJ2-3): DVKVTQSSRYLVKRTGEKVFLECVQDMDHENMFWYRQDPGLGLRLIYFSYDVKMKEKGDIPEGYSVSREKKERFSLILESASTNQTSMYLCASSLLGTGSDTQYFGPGTRLTVL.

Only a few counts were recorded for this clonotype. The chain is built from TRBV20-1 and TRBJ2-1, with 16 bases lining up with TRBD2. CDR1 DFQATT and CDR2 SNEGSKA come from the germline V gene (reference sequence). The J segment lost 8 bases and the V segment lost 6 bases, leaving 7 bases of the junction unmatched. The CDR3 loop spans 15 amino acids. The CDR3 is CSADGTSGGVDEQFF. CDR3 nucleotides: TGCAGTGCAGATGGGACTAGCGGGGGGGTTGATGAGCAGTTCTTC.

As regards this clonotype: One end of the junction is discordant with germline, which a read error may explain. The rearrangement joins TRBV29-1 to TRBJ1-1; D is perhaps TRBD1 (5 bases). The germline gives CDR1 SQVTM, CDR2 ANQGSEA. The CDR3 loop spans 11 amino acids. DNA for the CDR3: TGCAGCGTCGGGGGAAACACTGGAGCTTTCTTT. This gives the protein CSVGGNTGAFF.

The chain links TRBV18 to TRBJ1-1; D gene ambiguous. Trimming shortened V by 2 bases and J by 3 bases, and 7 bases separated the two germline ends. CDR3 length: 13 amino acids. Germline CDR1 reads KGHSH; CDR2 reads LQKENI. This CDR3 reads CASSPGVDTEAFF. In DNA form, the CDR3 reads TGTGCCAGCTCACCAGGGGTGGACACTGAAGCTTTCTTT.

This clonotype showed up just a few times. The V gene is TRBV7-9, the J gene TRBJ2-3, with TRBD1 matching over 11 bases. The CDR3 is 15 amino acids. CDR1 SEHNR and CDR2 FQNEAQ come from the germline V gene (reference sequence). Losses at the gene ends were 5 bases for V and 2 bases for J; bases not matched to a gene: 3. Here the CDR3 DNA reads TGTGCCAGCAGCGGACAGGGGGCCCTCACAGATACGCAGTATTTT. As protein: CASSGQGALTDTQYF.

The chain joins TRBV7-8 to TRBJ1-1, with D tentatively TRBD1 (6 bases). Trimming pared 1 base from V and 5 bases from J, leaving 17 bases between. The CDR3 runs 16 residues. Germline V gene sequence: CDR1 SGHVS, CDR2 FQNEAQ. CDR3 protein: CASSLVFSQGWTEAFF. In nucleotides, the CDR3 is TGTGCCAGCAGCTTAGTCTTCTCGCAGGGGTGGACTGAAGCTTTCTTT.